The 17 T cell receptor beta chains below come from one sample, sequenced in a study of blood T cells in healthy people across ages. For the second PCR, which ran for about 6 to 11 cycles, a sample-barcoded 5' primer and a J-beta primer mix were used. TCRdb redid the calling of the 5' RACE reads with MiXCR, one entry per CDR3 protein. The sample holds some 1,000,000 distinct CDR3 sequences, approximately 25% seen once. These records were also assigned to another study, of T cells of mothers and their children.

The sample taken for sequencing was blood. The receptors were gathered from a girl under 10 years old in good health.

This clonotype showed up just a few times. The chain combines TRBV3-1 with TRBJ2-2, with 8 nucleotides matching TRBD1. Germline values: CDR1 LGHDT, CDR2 YNNKEL (reference sequence). J lost 5 bases, V lost 4 bases, and 6 bases had no gene match. The CDR3 has 15 amino acids. The CDR3 DNA follows: TGTGCCAGCAGCCCCGGACAGGGTACGACCGGGGAGCTGTTTTTT. It codes for CASSPGQGTTGELFF.

This clonotype was picked up a small number of times. The rearrangement links TRBV7-9 to TRBJ2-1; tentative D call: TRBD1 (5 bases). Per germline, CDR1 SEHNR and CDR2 FQNEAQ (reference sequence). The CDR3 has 14 amino acids. Trimming took off 0 bases at V and 6 bases at J, with 9 bases between the two ends. DNA for the CDR3: TGTGCCAGCAGCTTAGCAGGCAGGGCCAATGAGCAGTTCTTC. It codes for CASSLAGRANEQFF.

Comments on this clonotype: The junction does not match germline at one end; this may be a read error. This chain links TRBV7-7 with TRBJ2-1, with 11 bases fitting TRBD2. CDR1 is SSHAT, CDR2 FNYEAQ, per germline (reference sequence). This CDR3 has 19 amino acids. The CDR3 coding sequence is TGTGCTAGCAGCCCTTGGCCCCCCCTTGTAGCGGGAGGGATAAATGAGCAGTTCTTC. It codes for CASSPWPPLVAGGINEQFF.

The genes are TRBV6-6 and TRBJ2-3, with D possibly matching TRBD2 (6 bases). The CDR3 sequence is 16 residues long. The V and J ends lost 5 bases and 0 bases respectively, with 15 bases between them. CDR1 is MNHNY, CDR2 SVGAGI, per germline (reference sequence). The CDR3 protein is CASSLRGSTSTDTQYF. The CDR3 bases are TGTGCCAGCAGTCTCCGGGGGTCAACTAGCACAGATACGCAGTATTTT.

This clonotype was seen only a few times. The chain links TRBV11-2 to TRBJ2-2; 10 bases match TRBD1. Trimming cost V 4 bases and J 6 bases; bases outside gene matches: 5. The CDR3 length is 15 residues. Germline CDR1 is SGHAT and CDR2 is FQNNGV. CDR3 bases: TGTGCCAGCAGCTGGGACAGGGGAATGGCCGGGGAGCTGTTTTTT. This translates into CASSWDRGMAGELFF.

This clonotype was observed a single time. The V and J genes are TRBV29-1 and TRBJ2-3, with 7 nucleotides matching TRBD2. V was pared by 1 base and J by 5 bases, with 9 bases of the junction left unmatched. Germline CDR1 SQVTM, CDR2 ANQGSEA. The CDR3 extends over 15 amino acids. The CDR3 loop is CSVEGLASGGDTQYF. Written as DNA, the CDR3 is TGCAGCGTTGAAGGTCTGGCTAGCGGAGGAGATACGCAGTATTTT.

The CDR3 protein is CASEPGGGANVLTF. The CDR3 nucleotides read TGTGCCAGCGAACCTGGGGGTGGGGCCAACGTCCTGACTTTC. This chain joins TRBV28 and TRBJ2-6; possibly TRBD1 or TRBD2 for D (5 bases each). This CDR3 has 14 amino acids. Looked up from germline, CDR1 is MDHEN and CDR2 is SYDVKM. Between the trimmed V and J ends, which lost 8 bases and 3 bases, there was a span of 11 bases.

The table lists this clonotype with a few counts. The chain joins TRBV4-1 to TRBJ2-7, with D unclear. The CDR3 is 17 residues long. Germline V gene sequence: CDR1 MGHRA, CDR2 YSYEKL. Trimming cost V 0 bases and J 1 base, with 16 bases left between them. CDR3 sequence (DNA): TGCGCCAGCAGCCAAGAGGGTGTCACACTAATATCCTACGAGCAGTACTTC. Protein product: CASSQEGVTLISYEQYF.

The chain uses TRBV5-5 and TRBJ2-7; D ambiguous. The V end lost 0 bases, the J end lost 0 bases, and 10 bases lay between the germline ends. Germline CDR1 and CDR2: SGHKS and YYEKEE (reference sequence). This CDR3 contains 15 residues. The CDR3 region is CASSLVGQTSYEQYF. The CDR3 coding sequence is TGTGCCAGCAGCTTGGTGGGTCAGACCTCCTACGAGCAGTACTTC.

This clonotype was seen a few times. This may be a read error: a much more frequent sequence differs by one nucleotide. The chain combines TRBV3-1 with TRBJ2-1, with a weak D call TRBD2 (6 bases). The CDR3 extends over 15 amino acids. Trimming stripped 0 bases from V and 9 bases from J, with 15 bases between. From germline, CDR1 is LGHDT and CDR2 YNNKEL (reference sequence). CDR3 residues: CASSQDPGLNSEQFF. CDR3 bases: TGTGCCAGCAGCCAAGATCCGGGACTCAACAGTGAGCAGTTCTTC.

The chain recombines TRBV2 with TRBJ2-1, with D possibly TRBD2 on 6 matching bases. CDR3 size: 11 residues. The ends were cut back, 4 bases at V and 9 bases at J, with 7 bases in the middle. Per the germline V gene, CDR1 is SNHLY and CDR2 is FYNNEI. The CDR3 DNA is TGTGCCAGCAGTGGGGAGGTTGAGCAGTTCTTC. Translating gives CASSGEVEQFF.

A few counts support this clonotype. The chain combines TRBV20-1 with TRBJ2-7, with D uncertain. This CDR3 region has 13 residues. CDR1 DFQATT and CDR2 SNEGSKA come from the germline V gene (reference sequence). Trimming pared 1 base from V and 2 bases from J, leaving 9 bases between. CDR3 region: CSARGFIPYEQYF. CDR3 bases: TGCAGTGCTAGAGGGTTTATACCCTACGAGCAGTACTTC.

This clonotype was seen only a few times. The chain joins TRBV12-5 to TRBJ1-5; D is perhaps TRBD1 (5 bases). Germline-derived CDR1 and CDR2 are LGHNT and FRNRAP. V lost 2 bases to trimming and J lost 10 bases, with 27 bases between them. The CDR3 spans 18 residues. For the CDR3, the DNA is TGTGCTAGTGGTTTGTCGCCGGGAAAGGGGCACCGGAGAGGCCCCCAGCATTTT. It encodes CASGLSPGKGHRRGPQHF.

This chain uses TRBV7-8 with TRBJ1-3; D gene ambiguous. The CDR3 runs 17 residues. V shed 5 bases and J shed 5 bases, with 22 bases lying between them. Germline-derived CDR1 and CDR2 are SGHVS and FQNEAQ. For the CDR3, the DNA is TGTGCCAGCAGCCGCCGATCTGGGGAGGGAAGGAGAAACACCATATATTTT. Translating it yields CASSRRSGEGRRNTIYF.

This clonotype was counted a few times. V and J are TRBV3-1 and TRBJ1-2; D possibly corresponds to TRBD1 (5 bases). Germline V lookup: CDR1 LGHDT, CDR2 YNNKEL (reference sequence). Trimming took off 2 bases at V and 6 bases at J, with 13 bases between the two ends. This CDR3 contains 14 residues. The CDR3 nucleotides read TGTGCCAGCAGCCAATTCGCCAGGGTCCATGGCTACACCTTC. Its protein is CASSQFARVHGYTF.

This sequence joins TRBV6-6 and TRBJ2-5, with 10 bases aligning to TRBD1. V shed 6 bases and J 11 bases; nucleotides not matched to a gene: 9. This CDR3 has 13 amino acids. The germline V gene has CDR1 MNHNY and CDR2 SVGAGI (reference sequence). CDR3 nucleotide sequence: TGTGCCAGCAGGCTGACAGGGGGCAGGGAGCAGTACTTC. It encodes CASRLTGGREQYF.

This clonotype was detected a few times. The rearrangement joins TRBV16 to TRBJ2-7, with unresolved D. V was clipped by 7 bases and J by 4 bases, with 20 bases between them. The CDR3 is 15 amino acids. Germline V CDR1 and CDR2: KGHSY, FQNENV. The CDR3: CASTSIQGLTYEQYF. In DNA, the CDR3 is TGTGCCAGCACGTCCATTCAAGGGCTTACGTACGAGCAGTACTTC.